This T cell receptor beta chain was identified during a study of T cell repertoires in cytomegalovirus infection. About the research overall: In the study, CMV epitopes included recently identified HLA-C-restricted and well-studied HLA-B-restricted ones. Broader study findings: HLA-C-restricted TCR beta clonotypes specific for CMV led the ex vivo response. Based on cumulative public TCR beta family frequency, carriers of CMV plus the relevant HLA were identified.

Germline V lookup: CDR1 SGHTA, CDR2 FQGTGA. This CDR3 is built from 12 residues. V lost 3 bases and J 9 bases, leaving 9 bases between the germline ends. This clonotype has only one observation. The antigen is undetermined. TCRdb independently ran MiXCR on the reads; one entry per CDR3 protein. The sample shows roughly 110,000 distinct CDR3 sequences, 30% of them seen only once. The receptor comes from a human donor in good health (CMV status not recorded). Some clones in this sample may be carry-over from other donors' samples. V usage is TRBV7-3 and J usage is TRBJ2-1, with D perhaps TRBD2 (5 bases). The sample was CD8+ T cells from cultured PBMCs, taken from culture after CMV antigen stimulation. DNA for the CDR3: TGTGCCAGCAGCTTTTATCGGGGTGAGCAGTTCTTC. Translating gives CASSFYRGEQFF.